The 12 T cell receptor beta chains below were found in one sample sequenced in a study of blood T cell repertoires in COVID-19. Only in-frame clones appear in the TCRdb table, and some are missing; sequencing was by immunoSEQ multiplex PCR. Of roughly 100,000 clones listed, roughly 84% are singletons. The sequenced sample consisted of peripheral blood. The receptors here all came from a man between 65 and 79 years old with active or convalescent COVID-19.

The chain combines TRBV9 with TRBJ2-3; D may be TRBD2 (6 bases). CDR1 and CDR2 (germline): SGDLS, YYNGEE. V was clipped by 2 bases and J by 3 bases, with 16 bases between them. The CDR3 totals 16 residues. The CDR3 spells CASSVTGTSETDTQYF. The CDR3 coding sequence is TGTGCCAGCAGCGTTACCGGGACTTCAGAGACAGATACGCAGTATTTT.

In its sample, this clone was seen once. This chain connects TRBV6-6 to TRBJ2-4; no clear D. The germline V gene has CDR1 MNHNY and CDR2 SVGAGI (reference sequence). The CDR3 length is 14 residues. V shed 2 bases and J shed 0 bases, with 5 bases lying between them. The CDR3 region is CASSYELAKNIQYF. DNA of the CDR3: TGTGCCAGCAGTTACGAGCTAGCCAAAAACATTCAGTACTTC.

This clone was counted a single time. CDR3 bases: TGTGCCAGCAGCTTAGCGGGGGCCCAGCCCCAGCATTTT. Translation gives CASSLAGAQPQHF. The J gene is TRBJ1-5, the V gene TRBV7-2, with D possibly TRBD1 on 6 matching bases. In germline, CDR1 is SGHTA, CDR2 FQGNSA. The CDR3 consists of 13 residues. The V and J ends lost 0 bases and 7 bases respectively, with 7 bases between them.

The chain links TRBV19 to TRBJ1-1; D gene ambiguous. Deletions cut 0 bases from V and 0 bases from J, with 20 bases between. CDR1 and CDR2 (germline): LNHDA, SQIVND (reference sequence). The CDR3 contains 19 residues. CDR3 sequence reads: CASSIDRSGYYSMNTEAFF. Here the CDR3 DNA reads TGTGCCAGTAGTATAGATCGTTCGGGTTACTATTCCATGAACACTGAAGCTTTCTTT.

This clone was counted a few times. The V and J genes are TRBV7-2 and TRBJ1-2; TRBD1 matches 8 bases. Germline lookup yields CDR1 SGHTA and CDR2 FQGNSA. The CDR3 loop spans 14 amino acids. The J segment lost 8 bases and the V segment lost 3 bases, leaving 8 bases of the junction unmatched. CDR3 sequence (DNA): TGTGCCAGCAGCTTGGGTTCAGGGGGCCAAGGCTACACCTTC. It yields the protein CASSLGSGGQGYTF. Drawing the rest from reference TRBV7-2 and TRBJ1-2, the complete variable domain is GAGVSQSPSNKVTEKGKDVELRCDPISGHTALYWYRQSLGQGLEFLIYFQGNSAPDKSGLPSDRFSAERTGGSVSTLTIQRTQQEDSAVYLCASSLGSGGQGYTFGSGTRLTVV.

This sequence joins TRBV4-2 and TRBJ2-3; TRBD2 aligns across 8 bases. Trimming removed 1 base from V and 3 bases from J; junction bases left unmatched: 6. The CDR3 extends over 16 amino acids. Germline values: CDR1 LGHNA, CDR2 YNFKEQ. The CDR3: CASSQVGGAGTDTQYF. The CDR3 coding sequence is TGTGCCAGCAGCCAAGTCGGGGGGGCAGGGACAGATACGCAGTATTTT.

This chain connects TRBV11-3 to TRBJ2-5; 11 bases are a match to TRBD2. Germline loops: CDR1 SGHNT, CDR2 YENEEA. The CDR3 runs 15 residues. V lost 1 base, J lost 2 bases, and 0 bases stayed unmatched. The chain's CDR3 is CASSLGLAGQETQYF. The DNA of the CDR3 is TGTGCCAGCAGCTTAGGACTAGCGGGGCAAGAGACCCAGTACTTC.

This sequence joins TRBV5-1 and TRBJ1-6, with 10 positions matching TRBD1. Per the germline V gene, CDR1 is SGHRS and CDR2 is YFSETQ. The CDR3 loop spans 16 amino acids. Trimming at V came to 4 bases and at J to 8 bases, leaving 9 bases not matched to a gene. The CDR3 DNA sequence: TGCGCCAGCAGCCCGGGACAGGGGCTCAGAGATTCACCCCTCCACTTT. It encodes CASSPGQGLRDSPLHF.

The CDR3 here is CASSRDSGSYEQYF. Written as DNA, the CDR3 is TGTGCCAGCAGTCGCGACTCAGGGTCCTACGAGCAGTACTTC. The chain uses TRBV2 and TRBJ2-7; perhaps TRBD1 as D (5 bases). The ends were cut back, 5 bases at V and 1 base at J, with 12 bases in the middle. In germline, CDR1 is SNHLY, CDR2 FYNNEI. The CDR3 contains 14 residues.

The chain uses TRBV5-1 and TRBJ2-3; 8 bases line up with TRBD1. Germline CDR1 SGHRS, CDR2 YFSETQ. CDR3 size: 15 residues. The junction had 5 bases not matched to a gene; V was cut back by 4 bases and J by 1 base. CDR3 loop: CASSLGTGRTDTQYF. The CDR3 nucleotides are TGCGCCAGCAGCCTAGGGACAGGCCGCACAGATACGCAGTATTTT.

The CDR3 region is CASSATRIHEQFF. The CDR3 bases are TGTGCCAGCAGCGCGACTAGAATTCATGAGCAGTTCTTC. This chain links TRBV7-2 with TRBJ2-1; a possible D gene is TRBD2 (6 bases). The CDR3 totals 13 residues. CDR1 is SGHTA and CDR2 is FQGNSA in the germline V gene. V was clipped by 5 bases and J by 8 bases, with 13 bases between them.

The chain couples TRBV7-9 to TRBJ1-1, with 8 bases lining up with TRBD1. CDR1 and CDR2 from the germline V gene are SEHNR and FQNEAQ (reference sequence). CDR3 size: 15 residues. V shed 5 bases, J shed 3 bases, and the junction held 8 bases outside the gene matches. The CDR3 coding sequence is TGTGCCAGCAGCCTCAGGGGGCCCGGGGACACTGAAGCTTTCTTT. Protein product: CASSLRGPGDTEAFF.